One and the same sample provided the 8 T cell receptor beta chains below, sequenced in a study of CD8 T cell repertoires and HIV-1 epitope variants. The protocol was immunoSEQ multiplex PCR, while the TCRdb copy is restricted to in-frame clones and leaves out a portion. The sample gives thousands of clones, 55% to 75% of which show up once; around two fifths is in the top ten. No antigens are known for them. Sequenced: cultured CD8+ T cells derived from PBMCs. These receptor sequences come from a male donor with HIV.

The rearrangement joins TRBV19 to TRBJ2-7, with a tentative D call TRBD1 (6 bases). Germline CDR1 is LNHDA and CDR2 is SQIVND (reference sequence). CDR3 length equals 13 residues. V was trimmed by 7 bases and J by 0 bases, leaving 10 bases between them. The CDR3 sequence is CASTTGNSYEQYF. The CDR3 DNA follows: TGTGCCAGTACCACAGGGAACTCCTACGAGCAGTACTTC.

This clone showed up just a few times. The chain employs TRBV19 and TRBJ2-7, with no clear D. V was pared by 6 bases and J by 3 bases, with 12 bases between. This CDR3 comprises 13 residues. Looked up from germline, CDR1 is LNHDA and CDR2 is SQIVND (reference sequence). CDR3 region: CASRSLSSYEQYF. The CDR3 region has the DNA TGTGCCAGTAGATCCTTGTCTAGCTACGAGCAGTACTTC.

The chain recombines TRBV27 with TRBJ2-4; 9 bases match TRBD1. This CDR3 is built from 16 residues. Germline trimming cut 4 bases from V and 0 bases from J; bases unmatched to any gene: 4. Germline loops: CDR1 MNHEY, CDR2 SMNVEV (reference sequence). For the CDR3, the DNA is TGTGCCAGCAGTTCCAGGACAGGGGTAGCCAAAAACATTCAGTACTTC. Translated: CASSSRTGVAKNIQYF.

This clone was recorded only once. This chain joins TRBV28 and TRBJ2-1, with TRBD2 matching 7 bases. CDR1 is MDHEN and CDR2 is SYDVKM in the germline V gene. The CDR3 is 12 residues long. With V trimmed by 6 bases and J by 15 bases, 11 bases remained unmatched. The CDR3 here is CASSRGSGDGFF. CDR3 nucleotide sequence: TGTGCCAGCAGCCGGGGGAGCGGGGATGGGTTCTTC.

The rearrangement links TRBV6-1 to TRBJ2-7; possibly TRBD2 for D (5 bases). Trimming pared 2 bases from V and 0 bases from J, leaving 20 bases between. Germline V gene lookup returns CDR1 MNHNS and CDR2 SASEGT. CDR3 length: 18 residues. The CDR3 region is CASSESGGSGYLSYEQYF. The CDR3 DNA is TGTGCCAGCAGTGAAAGCGGCGGTTCGGGGTATCTCTCCTACGAGCAGTACTTC.

This clone was seen once. The DNA for the CDR3 is TGTGCCAGCAGTCCAACGATGGCTTCCTACAATGAGCAGTTCTTC. Translating gives CASSPTMASYNEQFF. V is TRBV28 and J is TRBJ2-1, with no clear D. The CDR3 length is 15 residues. Germline V gene data show CDR1 as MDHEN and CDR2 as SYDVKM. Trimming took off 5 bases at V and 1 base at J, with 12 bases between the two ends.

The gene calls are TRBV2 and TRBJ2-2; possibly TRBD2 for D (6 bases). This CDR3 spans 14 amino acids. Germline loops: CDR1 SNHLY, CDR2 FYNNEI. V lost 6 bases, J lost 9 bases, and 17 bases lay in between. The CDR3 reads CASSTGTGSWELFF. The CDR3 nucleotides read TGTGCCAGCAGCACCGGGACTGGCTCCTGGGAGCTGTTTTTT.

CDR3 loop: CASSPTGGRDEQYF. DNA of the CDR3: TGTGCCAGCAGCCCTACAGGCGGGCGGGACGAGCAGTACTTC. The chain is built from TRBV4-2 and TRBJ2-7; either TRBD1 or TRBD2 may supply D (5 bases each). The ends were cut back, 4 bases at V and 5 bases at J, with 15 bases in the middle. This CDR3 comprises 14 residues. Germline V gene lookup returns CDR1 LGHNA and CDR2 YNFKEQ.